This TCR beta chain is drawn from a study of OX40 agonist ivuxolimab in advanced cancers. Notes on this clone: Its target is not known.

Profiling relied on immunoSEQ multiplex PCR, and the TCRdb table lists in-frame clones only, not all of them. Of about 89,000 clones listed, about 92% are singletons. The CDR3 spans 13 residues. Germline CDR1 and CDR2: SGDLS and YYNGEE. Trimming shortened V by 4 bases and J by 7 bases, and 14 bases separated the two germline ends. Findings and caveats of the study: Averaging showed that CD8+ T cells had more expanded clones than CD4+ did.

The rearrangement joins TRBV9 to TRBJ1-2, with D perhaps matching TRBD1 (6 bases). The sequence derives from an adult with an advanced solid tumor such as melanoma, head and neck, liver or kidney cancer. Sample: CD4+ or CD8+ T cells sorted from blood, taken in a trial of the OX40 agonist ivuxolimab. The chain's CDR3 is CASSSPKGGGYTF. CDR3 DNA sequence: TGTGCCAGCAGCTCCCCCAAAGGGGGTGGCTACACCTTC. Supplemented by reference TRBV9 and TRBJ1-2, the full variable domain reads DSGVTQTPKHLITATGQRVTLRCSPRSGDLSVYWYQQSLDQGLQFLIQYYNGEERAKGNILERFSAQQFPDLHSELNLSSLELGDSALYFCASSSPKGGGYTFGSGTRLTVV.